This T cell receptor beta chain derives from a study of blood T cell repertoires in COVID-19. Study details: Samples taken during acute and convalescent COVID-19 were collected in the United States, Italy and Spain. In each case, the material was cDNA or gDNA derived from T cells, B-cell-depleted T cells, or PBMCs.

Per the authors' pipeline: Reference gene primers were amplified, and this amplification served to estimate nucleated cell counts. Using immunoSEQ multiplex PCR, the repertoire was profiled, and TCRdb retains in-frame clones only, with some absent. V and J calls plus clone size are reproduced from that table; the DNA served to infer D and trimming. Of around 280,000 clones in the sample, around 87% were seen once. CDR3 size: 16 residues. Per germline, CDR1 SGDLS and CDR2 YYNGEE. Trimming at V came to 3 bases and at J to 4 bases, leaving 6 bases not matched to a gene. The J gene is TRBJ2-1, the V gene TRBV9; 11 nucleotides agree with TRBD2. The sample consisted of peripheral blood. The sequence derives from a woman aged 25 to 39 who had recovered from COVID-19. CDR3 nucleotide sequence: TGTGCCAGCAGCGAGGAGGGACTAGCGGTTTACAATGAGCAGTTCTTC. As protein: CASSEEGLAVYNEQFF.